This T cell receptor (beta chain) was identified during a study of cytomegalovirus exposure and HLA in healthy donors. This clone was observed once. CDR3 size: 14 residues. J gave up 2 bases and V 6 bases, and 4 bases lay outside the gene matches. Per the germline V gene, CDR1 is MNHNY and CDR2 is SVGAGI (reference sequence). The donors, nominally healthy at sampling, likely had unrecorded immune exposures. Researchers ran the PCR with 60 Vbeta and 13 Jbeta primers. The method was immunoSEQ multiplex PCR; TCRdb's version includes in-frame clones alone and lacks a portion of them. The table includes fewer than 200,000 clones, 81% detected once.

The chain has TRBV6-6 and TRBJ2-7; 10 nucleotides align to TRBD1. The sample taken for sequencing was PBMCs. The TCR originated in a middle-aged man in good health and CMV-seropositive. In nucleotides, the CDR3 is TGTGCCAGCAGCAAGGGACAGGGGCCCTACGAGCAGTACTTC. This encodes CASSKGQGPYEQYF.